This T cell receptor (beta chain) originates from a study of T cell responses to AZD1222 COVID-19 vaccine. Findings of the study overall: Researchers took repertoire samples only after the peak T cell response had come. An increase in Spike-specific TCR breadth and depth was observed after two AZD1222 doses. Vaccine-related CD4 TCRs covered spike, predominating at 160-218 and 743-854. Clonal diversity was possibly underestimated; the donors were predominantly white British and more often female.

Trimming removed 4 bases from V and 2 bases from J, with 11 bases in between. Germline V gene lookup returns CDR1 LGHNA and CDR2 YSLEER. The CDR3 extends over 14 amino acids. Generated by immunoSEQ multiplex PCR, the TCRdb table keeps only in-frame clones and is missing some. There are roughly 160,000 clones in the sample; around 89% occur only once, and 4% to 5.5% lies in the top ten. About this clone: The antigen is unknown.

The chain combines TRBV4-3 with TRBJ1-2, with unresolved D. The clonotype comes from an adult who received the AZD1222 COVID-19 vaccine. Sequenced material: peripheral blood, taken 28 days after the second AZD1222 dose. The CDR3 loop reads CASSPFSGNYGYTF. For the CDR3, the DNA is TGCGCCAGCAGCCCCTTCTCTGGGAACTATGGCTACACCTTC.